These T cell receptor beta chains were read from a single sample in a study of cytomegalovirus exposure and HLA in healthy donors. Produced via immunoSEQ multiplex PCR; TCRdb's table is partial and in-frame only. The repertoire has approximately 240,000 clones, roughly 82% of them found once; the top ten carry 5% to 6%. The sequencing input was PBMCs. The receptors were sampled from a woman in her 40s in good health and CMV-seropositive. Each CDR3 is given with its conserved first and last residue. The order of the fields is J gene, V gene, D gene, clone size, CDR3 protein, CDR3 DNA. D genes are given only for firm matches. Only some rows state a clone size, as once, few, many or a class for expanded clones.

j_gene: TRBJ2-2; v_gene: TRBV7-3; d_gene: TRBD1; abundance: NA; CDR3aa: CASSRRGQGGTGELFF; CDR3nt: TGTGCCAGCAGCAGGAGGGGACAGGGCGGCACCGGGGAGCTGTTTTTT
j_gene: TRBJ1-2; v_gene: TRBV6-6; d_gene: NA; abundance: NA; CDR3aa: CATVRTGNYGYTF; CDR3nt: TGTGCCACCGTTAGAACAGGGAACTATGGCTACACCTTC
j_gene: TRBJ2-7; v_gene: TRBV13; d_gene: TRBD2; abundance: NA; CDR3aa: CASSLASGSSYEQYF; CDR3nt: TGTGCCAGCAGCTTAGCTAGCGGGAGCTCCTACGAGCAGTACTTC
j_gene: TRBJ2-7; v_gene: TRBV4-2; d_gene: TRBD2; abundance: NA; CDR3aa: CASSQDRQGLAVDF; CDR3nt: TGTGCCAGCAGCCAAGATCGCCAGGGACTAGCGGTCGACTTC
j_gene: TRBJ1-2; v_gene: TRBV28; d_gene: TRBD1; abundance: NA; CDR3aa: CASRPTGTGSYTF; CDR3nt: TGTGCCAGCAGGCCGACAGGGACAGGTAGCTACACCTTC
j_gene: TRBJ1-1; v_gene: TRBV6-5; d_gene: NA; abundance: few; CDR3aa: CASSVGNTEAFF; CDR3nt: TGTGCCAGCAGTGTCGGGAACACTGAAGCTTTCTTT
j_gene: TRBJ2-4; v_gene: TRBV7-2; d_gene: TRBD1; abundance: NA; CDR3aa: CASSSRDSYIQYF; CDR3nt: TGTGCCAGCAGTTCTCGGGACAGTTACATTCAGTACTTC
j_gene: TRBJ1-1; v_gene: TRBV5-1; d_gene: NA; abundance: NA; CDR3aa: CASSPGPEMNTEAFF; CDR3nt: TGCGCCAGCAGTCCTGGCCCCGAAATGAACACTGAAGCTTTCTTT
j_gene: TRBJ1-2; v_gene: TRBV11-1; d_gene: TRBD1; abundance: NA; CDR3aa: CASSPGTGYGYTF; CDR3nt: TGTGCCAGCAGCCCCGGGACAGGGTATGGCTACACCTTC
j_gene: TRBJ2-3; v_gene: TRBV15; d_gene: TRBD1; abundance: NA; CDR3aa: CATSRDRRDSRLYF; CDR3nt: TGTGCCACCAGCAGAGATCGAAGGGACAGCCGTCTGTATTTT
j_gene: TRBJ1-6; v_gene: TRBV30; d_gene: NA; abundance: few; CDR3aa: CAWSVSQGSLPLHF; CDR3nt: TGTGCCTGGAGTGTATCCCAGGGGAGCTTACCCCTCCACTTT